A selection of T cell receptor beta chains follows, all from one sample in a study of T cells in Graves' hyperthyroidism and ophthalmopathy. TCRdb itself ran the multiplex PCR reads through MiXCR, one entry per CDR3 protein. This sample has roughly 740,000 distinct CDR3 sequences, with roughly 17% found just once. What was sequenced was blood. The receptors originated from a young man with Graves' hyperthyroidism. Both conserved end residues are part of each CDR3. D genes are given only for firm matches. For some rows the clone size is stated as once, few or many, or as a class when expanded; others skip it.

CDR3nt	CDR3aa	j_gene	d_gene	abundance	v_gene
TGTGCCAGCAGCCAAAGCCTAGCCCTAGGGGTGAAGACCCAGTACTTC	CASSQSLALGVKTQYF	TRBJ2-5	.	many	TRBV3-1
TGTGCCAGCAGCCCGCGGACTAGCGGGAGAGCAGATACGCAGTATTTT	CASSPRTSGRADTQYF	TRBJ2-3	TRBD2	many	TRBV7-3
TGCGCCAGCAGCTTGGGGGTCAAGCACAAAGAACAGTACTTC	CASSLGVKHKEQYF	TRBJ2-7	.	.	TRBV5-1
TGTGCCAGCAGTTCGCTAGCGGGAGGGCTTAATGAGCAGTTCTTC	CASSSLAGGLNEQFF	TRBJ2-1	TRBD2	many	TRBV27
TGTGCCAGCAGTTACGTCGGACTGGGAGGTGAGCAGTTCTTC	CASSYVGLGGEQFF	TRBJ2-1	.	many	TRBV6-5
TGTGCCAGCAGCCATTTATCCGGACAGCATCAGCCCCAGCATTTT	CASSHLSGQHQPQHF	TRBJ1-5	.	few	TRBV4-2
TGCAGTGCTAGAGACCGGACAGGGTTTTTCAATCAGCCCCAGCATTTT	CSARDRTGFFNQPQHF	TRBJ1-5	TRBD1	few	TRBV20-1
TGTGCCAGCAGCGGTGGGACAGGGGAACAGCCCCAGCATTTT	CASSGGTGEQPQHF	TRBJ1-5	TRBD1	many	TRBV5-5
TGTGCCAGCAGCTTAGATATAAGGGGAGGCCAAGAGACCCAGTACTTC	CASSLDIRGGQETQYF	TRBJ2-5	.	few	TRBV11-2
TGTGCCAGCACCAACTTTTACGGGGGTCGGGTGACCCAGTACTTC	CASTNFYGGRVTQYF	TRBJ2-5	.	.	TRBV7-9
TGTGCCACCGGGACAGGGACGGAAAACTATGGCTACACCTTC	CATGTGTENYGYTF	TRBJ1-2	TRBD1	many	TRBV28
TGTGCCACCCTGCGGGGAGCCGGGGAGCTGTTTTTT	CATLRGAGELFF	TRBJ2-2	.	.	TRBV6-1